Following are 18 T cell receptor beta chains from one sample sequenced in a study of T-cell reconstitution after alpha-beta-depleted transplantation in children. The library targeted TCRbeta and was prepared with unique molecular identifiers. Each CDR3 protein is one row after TCRdb ran MiXCR on the PCR reads. The table has hundreds of thousands of distinct CDR3 sequences, roughly 17% seen once. Specimen: PBMCs, mostly from graft donor cells, collected 360 days after TCRalphabeta/CD19-depleted stem cell transplant. The receptors shown here come from a male patient aged 2-15 years who had a stem cell transplant for acute lymphoblastic leukemia, so the T cells may come from the graft donor.

There are many counts of this clonotype. The CDR3 DNA reads TGTGCCAGCGCCTCCCCTGACCGTTACAGGGGCGAGCAGTACTTC. It specifies CASASPDRYRGEQYF. The chain couples TRBV12-3 or TRBV12-4 to TRBJ2-7, with 7 bases aligning to TRBD1. Losses at the gene ends were 8 bases for V and 6 bases for J; bases not matched to a gene: 16. The CDR3 extends over 15 amino acids.

The chain has TRBV30 and TRBJ2-3, with D tentatively TRBD2 (6 bases). Germline V gives CDR1 GTSNPN, CDR2 SVGIG (reference sequence). Deletions cut 3 bases from V and 2 bases from J, with 9 bases between. The CDR3 sequence is 13 residues long. DNA for the CDR3: TGTGCCTGGAGAGGACTAATCACAGATACGCAGTATTTT. This codes for CAWRGLITDTQYF.

This clonotype was detected many times. This chain joins TRBV29-1 and TRBJ2-3; 7 bases are a match to TRBD2. Trimming cost V 3 bases and J 4 bases; bases outside gene matches: 7. Germline assignment: CDR1 SQVTM and CDR2 ANQGSEA. The CDR3 runs 14 residues. The CDR3 reads CSVDRGVVADTQYF. The CDR3, as DNA: TGCAGCGTTGATCGGGGGGTCGTGGCAGATACGCAGTATTTT.

This clonotype was detected many times. The chain uses TRBV20-1 and TRBJ2-2, with a weak D call TRBD1 (5 bases). The ends were cut back, 3 bases at V and 0 bases at J, with 8 bases in the middle. The germline V gene encodes CDR1 DFQATT and CDR2 SNEGSKA (reference sequence). The CDR3 length is 14 residues. CDR3 in DNA: TGCAGTGCTAGCAAGGGGACGAACACCGGGGAGCTGTTTTTT. This encodes CSASKGTNTGELFF.

This clonotype was observed many times. Here the CDR3 DNA reads TGTGCCAGCAGTTTATTACGGAACACTGAAGCTTTCTTT. This translates into CASSLLRNTEAFF. The chain combines TRBV28 with TRBJ1-1; the D is unclear. The CDR3 loop spans 13 amino acids. V shed 1 base and J shed 1 base, with 4 bases lying between them. CDR1 and CDR2 from the germline V gene are MDHEN and SYDVKM. The full variable domain, completed using reference TRBV28 and TRBJ1-1, is DVKVTQSSRYLVKRTGEKVFLECVQDMDHENMFWYRQDPGLGLRLIYFSYDVKMKEKGDIPEGYSVSREKKERFSLILESASTNQTSMYLCASSLLRNTEAFFGQGTRLTVV.

V gene TRBV28 combines with J gene TRBJ2-7; 11 bases are a match to TRBD2. With 4 bases clipped from V and 2 bases from J, the junction kept 4 bases outside the gene matches. The germline V gene has CDR1 MDHEN and CDR2 SYDVKM. The CDR3 is 15 amino acids. The CDR3 spells CASSSLTSGAYEQYF. The CDR3 DNA reads TGTGCCAGCAGTTCCCTGACTAGCGGGGCCTACGAGCAGTACTTC.

This chain links TRBV18 with TRBJ2-7; D uncertain. The CDR3 is 13 amino acids. V dropped 2 bases and J dropped 5 bases, with 10 bases sitting between them. The germline V gene has CDR1 KGHSH and CDR2 LQKENI. Written as DNA, the CDR3 is TGTGCCAGCTCACCAGATCCCTTCAACGAGCAGTACTTC. Its translation is CASSPDPFNEQYF.

This clonotype was observed a few times. This chain connects TRBV10-3 to TRBJ1-5; 9 bases match TRBD1. CDR3 length equals 19 residues. V dropped 1 base and J dropped 1; count of bases not matched to a gene: 11. Germline V lookup: CDR1 ENHRY, CDR2 SYGVKD. CDR3 coding DNA: TGTGCCATCAGTGAGTTTTACTCGGGGGACAGGGCAAGCAATCAGCCCCAGCATTTT. Amino acid sequence: CAISEFYSGDRASNQPQHF.

The chain employs TRBV7-2 and TRBJ2-6; D call uncertain. The V and J ends lost 1 base and 0 bases respectively, with 7 bases between them. The CDR3 length is 16 residues. Germline V lookup: CDR1 SGHTA, CDR2 FQGNSA. The CDR3 here is CASSLEIHSGANVLTF. Written as DNA, the CDR3 is TGTGCCAGCAGCTTAGAGATCCACTCTGGGGCCAACGTCCTGACTTTC.

This clonotype was counted a few times. The chain combines TRBV12-3 or TRBV12-4 with TRBJ2-5; TRBD2 might be the D (6 bases). This CDR3 is 15 amino acids long. The ends were cut back, 6 bases at V and 0 bases at J, with 14 bases in the middle. The CDR3 protein is CASSTRRGDQETQYF. The CDR3 nucleotides read TGTGCCAGCAGCACACGGAGGGGAGACCAAGAGACCCAGTACTTC.

The DNA of the CDR3 is TGCAGTGCTAGATCAGGGCCCGGGGAGCTGTTTTTT. This gives the protein CSARSGPGELFF. The V and J genes are TRBV20-1 and TRBJ2-2; D possibly corresponds to TRBD1 (5 bases). This CDR3 is built from 12 residues. The germline V and J ends were trimmed by 2 bases and 6 bases, with 7 bases remaining between them. Germline CDR1 DFQATT, CDR2 SNEGSKA (reference sequence).

J is TRBJ2-3 and V is TRBV27; 11 bases line up with TRBD2. V was clipped by 2 bases and J by 0 bases; unmatched bases: 10. Germline V gene lookup returns CDR1 MNHEY and CDR2 SMNVEV (reference sequence). This CDR3 comprises 19 residues. CDR3 bases: TGTGCCAGCAGTTTAGAGGGACTAGCGGCAGGGGGAAGCACAGATACGCAGTATTTT. It codes for CASSLEGLAAGGSTDTQYF.

This rearrangement joins TRBV18 to TRBJ2-7, with 7 bases that match TRBD2. This CDR3 has 12 amino acids. The J segment lost 4 bases and the V segment lost 6 bases, leaving 3 bases of the junction unmatched. CDR1 and CDR2 (germline): KGHSH, LQKENI. CDR3 in DNA: TGTGCCAGCTCTGGGGGACTATACGAGCAGTACTTC. It encodes CASSGGLYEQYF.

This rearrangement joins TRBV7-3 to TRBJ2-1; D is possibly TRBD2 (6 bases). Germline V gene data show CDR1 as SGHTA and CDR2 as FQGTGA. V was pared by 5 bases and J by 6 bases, with 11 bases between. The CDR3 covers 13 residues. CDR3 in amino acids: CASSLGTANEQFF. Written as DNA, the CDR3 is TGTGCCAGCAGCCTCGGGACTGCCAATGAGCAGTTCTTC.

In this sample, this clonotype turned up many times. V gene TRBV12-3 or TRBV12-4 combines with J gene TRBJ2-3; D not certain. Trimming took 2 bases from V and 4 from J, leaving 7 bases between them. The CDR3 length is 13 residues. CDR3 bases: TGTGCCAGCAGTTTATTGGGGTCAGATACGCAGTATTTT. Translating it yields CASSLLGSDTQYF.

This chain connects TRBV7-9 to TRBJ2-7; TRBD2 agrees at 12 bases. This CDR3 has 14 amino acids. J lost 5 bases, V lost 7 bases, and 6 bases had no gene match. Germline V gene lookup returns CDR1 SEHNR and CDR2 FQNEAQ (reference sequence). The CDR3 is CASTLAGGPDEQYF. The CDR3 nucleotides are TGTGCCAGCACCCTAGCGGGAGGGCCGGACGAGCAGTACTTC.

This rearrangement joins TRBV6-5 to TRBJ2-2; D is unresolved. The CDR3 totals 17 residues. CDR1 and CDR2 (germline): MNHEY, SVGAGI. V lost 0 bases and J lost 0, with 11 bases in between. Here the CDR3 DNA reads TGTGCCAGCAGTTACTCGAAATGGGCAGCGAACACCGGGGAGCTGTTTTTT. This translates into CASSYSKWAANTGELFF.

The chain recombines TRBV9 with TRBJ2-7; D unclear. The germline V and J ends were trimmed by 4 bases and 6 bases, with 17 bases remaining between them. The CDR3 covers 14 residues. Germline CDR1 and CDR2: SGDLS and YYNGEE. CDR3 bases: TGTGCCAGCAGCCTTGAGGTCTCGGACGGCGAGCAGTACTTC. The encoded protein is CASSLEVSDGEQYF.